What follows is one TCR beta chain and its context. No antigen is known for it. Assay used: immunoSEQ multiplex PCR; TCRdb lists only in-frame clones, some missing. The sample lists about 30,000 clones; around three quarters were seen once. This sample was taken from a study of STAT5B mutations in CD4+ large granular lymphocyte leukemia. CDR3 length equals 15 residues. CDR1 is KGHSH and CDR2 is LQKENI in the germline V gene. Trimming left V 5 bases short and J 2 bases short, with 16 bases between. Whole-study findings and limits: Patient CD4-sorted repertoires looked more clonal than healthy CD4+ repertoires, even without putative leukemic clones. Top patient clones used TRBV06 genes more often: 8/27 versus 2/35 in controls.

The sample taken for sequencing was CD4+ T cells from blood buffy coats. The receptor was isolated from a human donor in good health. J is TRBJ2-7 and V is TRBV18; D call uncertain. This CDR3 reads CASSKPRTAPYEQYF. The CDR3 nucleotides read TGTGCCAGCTCAAAGCCAAGGACGGCCCCCTACGAGCAGTACTTC.